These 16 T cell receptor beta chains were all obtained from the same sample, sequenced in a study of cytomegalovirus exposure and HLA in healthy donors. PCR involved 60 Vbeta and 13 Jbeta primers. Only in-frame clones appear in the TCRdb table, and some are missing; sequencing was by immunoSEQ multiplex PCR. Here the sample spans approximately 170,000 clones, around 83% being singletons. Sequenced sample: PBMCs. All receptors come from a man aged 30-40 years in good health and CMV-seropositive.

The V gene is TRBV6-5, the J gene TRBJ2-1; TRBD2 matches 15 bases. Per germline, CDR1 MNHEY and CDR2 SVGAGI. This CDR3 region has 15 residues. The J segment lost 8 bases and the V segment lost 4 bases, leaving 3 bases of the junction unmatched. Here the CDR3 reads CASSSGLAGGYEQFF. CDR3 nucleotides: TGTGCCAGCAGTTCGGGACTAGCGGGAGGCTATGAGCAGTTCTTC.

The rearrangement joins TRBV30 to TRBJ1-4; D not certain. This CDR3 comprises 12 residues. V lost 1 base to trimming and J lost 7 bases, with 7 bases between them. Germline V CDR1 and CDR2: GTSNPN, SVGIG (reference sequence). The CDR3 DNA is TGTGCCTGGAGTGGAGGTGGTGAAAAACTGTTTTTT. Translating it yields CAWSGGGEKLFF.

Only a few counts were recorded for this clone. CDR3 sequence reads: CASTEGQIYGYTF. In nucleotides, the CDR3 is TGTGCCAGTACGGAGGGACAGATCTATGGCTACACCTTC. The chain combines TRBV19 with TRBJ1-2; TRBD1 matches 7 bases. The V gene's germline CDR1 is LNHDA and CDR2 SQIVND (reference sequence). After removal of 7 bases from V and 4 bases from J, the junction contained 6 bases not matched to a gene. The CDR3 contains 13 residues.

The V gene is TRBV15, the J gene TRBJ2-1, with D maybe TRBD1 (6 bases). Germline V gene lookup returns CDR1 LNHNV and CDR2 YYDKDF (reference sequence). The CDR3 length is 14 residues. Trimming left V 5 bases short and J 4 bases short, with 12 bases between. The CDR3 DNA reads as TGTGCCACCAGCTTTTCAGGGGCTTACAATGAGCAGTTCTTC. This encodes CATSFSGAYNEQFF.

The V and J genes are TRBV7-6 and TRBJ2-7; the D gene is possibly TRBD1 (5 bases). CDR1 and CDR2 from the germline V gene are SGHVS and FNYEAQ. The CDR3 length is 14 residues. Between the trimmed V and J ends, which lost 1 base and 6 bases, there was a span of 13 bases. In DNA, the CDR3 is TGTGCCAGCAGCTTAGAAGGGGTGGGTAGCGAGCAGTACTTC. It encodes CASSLEGVGSEQYF. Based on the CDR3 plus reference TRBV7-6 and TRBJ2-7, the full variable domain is GAGVSQSPRYKVTKRGQDVALRCDPISGHVSLYWYRQALGQGPEFLTYFNYEAQQDKSGLPNDRFSAERPEGSISTLTIQRTEQRDSAMYRCASSLEGVGSEQYFGPGTRLTVT.

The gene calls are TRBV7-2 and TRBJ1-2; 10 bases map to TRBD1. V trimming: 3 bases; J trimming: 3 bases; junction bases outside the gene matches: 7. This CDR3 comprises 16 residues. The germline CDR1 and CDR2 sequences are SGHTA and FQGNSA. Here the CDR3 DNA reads TGTGCCAGCAGCTTGGACGGGACAGGGGCCTACTATGGCTACACCTTC. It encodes CASSLDGTGAYYGYTF.

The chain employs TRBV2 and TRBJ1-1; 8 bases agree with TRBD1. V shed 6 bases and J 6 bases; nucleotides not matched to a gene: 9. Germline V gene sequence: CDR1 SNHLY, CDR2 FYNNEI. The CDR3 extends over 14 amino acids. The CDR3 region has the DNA TGTGCCAGCAGGGACCGGGACAGGTCCTCTGAAGCTTTCTTT. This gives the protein CASRDRDRSSEAFF.

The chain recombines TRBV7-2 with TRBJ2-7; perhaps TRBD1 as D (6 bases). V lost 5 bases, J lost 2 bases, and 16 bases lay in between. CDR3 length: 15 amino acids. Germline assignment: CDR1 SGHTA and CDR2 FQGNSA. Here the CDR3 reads CASSDQQGVTYEQYF. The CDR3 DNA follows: TGTGCCAGCAGCGACCAACAGGGAGTTACCTACGAGCAGTACTTC.

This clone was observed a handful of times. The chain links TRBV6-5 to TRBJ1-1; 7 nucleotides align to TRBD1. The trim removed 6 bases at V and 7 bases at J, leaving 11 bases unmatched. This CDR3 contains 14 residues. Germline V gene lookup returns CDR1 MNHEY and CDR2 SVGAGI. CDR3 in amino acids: CASRRQGWEVEAFF. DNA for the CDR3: TGTGCCAGCAGGCGACAGGGATGGGAGGTTGAAGCTTTCTTT.

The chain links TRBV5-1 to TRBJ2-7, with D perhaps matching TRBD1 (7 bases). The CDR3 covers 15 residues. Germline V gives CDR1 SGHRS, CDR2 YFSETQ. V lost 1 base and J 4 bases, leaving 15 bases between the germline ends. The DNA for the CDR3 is TGCGCCAGCAGCTTGAGCGGGCAGGGGGGTTACGAGCAGTACTTC. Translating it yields CASSLSGQGGYEQYF. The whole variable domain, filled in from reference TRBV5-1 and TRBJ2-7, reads KAGVTQTPRYLIKTRGQQVTLSCSPISGHRSVSWYQQTPGQGLQFLFEYFSETQRNKGNFPGRFSGRQFSNSRSEMNVSTLELGDSALYLCASSLSGQGGYEQYFGPGTRLTVT.

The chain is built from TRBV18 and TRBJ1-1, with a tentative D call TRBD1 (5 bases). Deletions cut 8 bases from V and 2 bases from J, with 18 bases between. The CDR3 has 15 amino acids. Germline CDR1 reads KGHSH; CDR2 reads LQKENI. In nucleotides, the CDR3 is TGTGCCAGCCTTCCGGGGGAGGAAAAAAACACTGAAGCTTTCTTT. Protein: CASLPGEEKNTEAFF.

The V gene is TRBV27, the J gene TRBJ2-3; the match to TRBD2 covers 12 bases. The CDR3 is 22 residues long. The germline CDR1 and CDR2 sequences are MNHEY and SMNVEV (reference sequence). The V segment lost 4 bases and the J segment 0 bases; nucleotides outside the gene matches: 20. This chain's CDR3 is CASSSVLGLAGTSGSSTDTQYF. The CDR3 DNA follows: TGTGCCAGCAGTTCCGTCCTCGGACTAGCGGGAACCTCGGGGAGTAGCACAGATACGCAGTATTTT.

CDR3 DNA sequence: TGTGCCAGCAGTTTACTGACAGACCTGGGCACTGAAGCTTTCTTT. Residues: CASSLLTDLGTEAFF. The chain links TRBV27 to TRBJ1-1; weak D call: TRBD1 (5 bases). V was cut by 2 bases and J by 4 bases, with 14 bases left in between. CDR1 MNHEY and CDR2 SMNVEV come from the germline V gene (reference sequence). The CDR3 contains 15 residues.

The CDR3 DNA reads as TGTGCCAGTATATTAGACGCTGGGAGGGGCATTCAGTACTTC. Protein: CASILDAGRGIQYF. The rearrangement joins TRBV19 to TRBJ2-4; 7 bases are shared with TRBD2. V lost 7 bases and J lost 9; bases outside the gene matches: 12. CDR1 is LNHDA, CDR2 SQIVND, per germline (reference sequence). This CDR3 has 14 residues.

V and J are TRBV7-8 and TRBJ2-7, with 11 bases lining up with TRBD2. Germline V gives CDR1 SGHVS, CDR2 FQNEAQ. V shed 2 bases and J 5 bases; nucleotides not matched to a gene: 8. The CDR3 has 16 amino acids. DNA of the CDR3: TGTGCCAGCAGCTTATCCCTAGCGGGAGGATCGGACGAGCAGTACTTC. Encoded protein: CASSLSLAGGSDEQYF.

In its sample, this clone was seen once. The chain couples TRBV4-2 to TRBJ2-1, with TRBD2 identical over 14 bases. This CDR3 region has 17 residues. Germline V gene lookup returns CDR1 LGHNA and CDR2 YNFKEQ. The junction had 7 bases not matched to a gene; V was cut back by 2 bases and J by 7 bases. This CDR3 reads CASSQPTSGRAGNEQFF. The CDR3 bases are TGTGCCAGCAGCCAACCGACTAGCGGGAGGGCCGGTAATGAGCAGTTCTTC.